The 21 T cell receptor beta chains listed next were all sequenced from one sample in a study of blood T cell repertoires in COVID-19 (dated by TCRdb to between 2020 and 2021). The library came from the immunoSEQ multiplex PCR assay. The table comes from immuneACCESS by way of TCRdb, which keeps in-frame sequences with V and J called. Part of the clones is missing from these tables; in studies checked, under half for an unresolved V gene and the rest for unknown reasons. This sample holds around 450,000 clones; 87% were observed only once. The leading ten clones occupy roughly 1.8% of the sample. Sequenced: PBMCs or T cells enriched from blood (not recorded which). These receptor sequences come from a woman aged 18-35 years with acute COVID-19.

This chain uses TRBV5-1 with TRBJ2-7; 7 nucleotides match TRBD1. This CDR3 comprises 15 residues. The V segment lost 4 bases and the J segment 5 bases; nucleotides outside the gene matches: 12. Per germline, CDR1 SGHRS and CDR2 YFSETQ. The CDR3 nucleotides read TGCGCCAGCAGCCGGACGACAGGGATTGTCGACGAGCAGTACTTC. Translation gives CASSRTTGIVDEQYF. The entire variable domain, with the rest obtained from reference TRBV5-1 and TRBJ2-7, is as follows: KAGVTQTPRYLIKTRGQQVTLSCSPISGHRSVSWYQQTPGQGLQFLFEYFSETQRNKGNFPGRFSGRQFSNSRSEMNVSTLELGDSALYLCASSRTTGIVDEQYFGPGTRLTVT.

J is TRBJ1-1 and V is TRBV7-3; 7 bases line up with TRBD1. The CDR3 consists of 13 residues. V shed 3 bases and J 7 bases; nucleotides not matched to a gene: 5. Germline loops: CDR1 SGHTA, CDR2 FQGTGA. The CDR3 DNA reads TGTGCCAGCAGCTTGACAGGGAAGGATGAAGCTTTCTTT. It specifies CASSLTGKDEAFF.

This clone was counted once. The V call is TRBV15, the J call TRBJ1-3, with D perhaps TRBD1 (5 bases). CDR1 is LNHNV and CDR2 is YYDKDF in the germline V gene (reference sequence). The CDR3 has 18 residues. V shed 0 bases and J shed 1 base, with 16 bases lying between them. The DNA for the CDR3 is TGTGCCACCAGCAGAGATGTGGCAGGGTTTAGGTCTGGAAACACCATATATTTT. This translates into CATSRDVAGFRSGNTIYF.

V is TRBV12-3 or TRBV12-4 and J is TRBJ1-2, with TRBD1 as a possible D gene (5 bases). V was trimmed by 3 bases and J by 6 bases, leaving 8 bases between them. The CDR3 extends over 12 amino acids. The CDR3 DNA reads TGTGCCAGCAGTTTTGGGGGGGATGGCTACACCTTC. It specifies CASSFGGDGYTF.

The chain combines TRBV5-1 with TRBJ2-2; D is ambiguous. CDR1 and CDR2 (germline): SGHRS, YFSETQ. V lost 4 bases and J 10 bases, leaving 11 bases between the germline ends. The CDR3 covers 12 residues. CDR3 loop: CASSPSEPELFF. CDR3 coding DNA: TGCGCCAGCAGCCCCTCGGAGCCGGAGCTGTTTTTT.

This clone was found once. The rearrangement links TRBV7-2 to TRBJ2-1, with a weak D call TRBD1 (6 bases). Trimming left V 7 bases short and J 4 bases short, with 20 bases between. From germline, CDR1 is SGHTA and CDR2 FQGNSA. This CDR3 comprises 16 residues. CDR3 DNA: TGTGCCAGCAAACGGATGGGGGCGCCCGCTTACAATGAGCAGTTCTTC. It is translated as CASKRMGAPAYNEQFF.

J is TRBJ2-2 and V is TRBV27, with 9 bases aligning to TRBD2. The V and J ends lost 2 bases and 3 bases, in that order; junction bases with no gene match: 4. Germline assignment: CDR1 MNHEY and CDR2 SMNVEV (reference sequence). This CDR3 spans 16 amino acids. CDR3 sequence reads: CASSLGLAGYTGELFF. In nucleotides, the CDR3 is TGTGCCAGCAGTTTAGGGCTAGCGGGATACACCGGGGAGCTGTTTTTT.

The chain has TRBV6-2 or TRBV6-3 and TRBJ1-2; perhaps TRBD1 as D (6 bases). The V end was cut by 2 bases, the J end by 7 bases, with 11 bases between. Looked up from germline, CDR1 is MNHEY and CDR2 is SVGEGT. The CDR3 has 13 residues. The CDR3 protein is CASSYRDTLGYTF. The CDR3 bases are TGTGCCAGCAGTTACCGGGACACCCTTGGCTACACCTTC.

V and J are TRBV7-9 and TRBJ1-1; D might be TRBD1 (5 bases). Per the germline V gene, CDR1 is SEHNR and CDR2 is FQNEAQ (reference sequence). The CDR3 has 15 amino acids. Trimming took off 3 bases at V and 5 bases at J, with 16 bases between the two ends. CDR3 amino acids: CASSFVGGRKTEAFF. CDR3 nucleotides: TGTGCCAGCAGCTTTGTCGGGGGAAGGAAAACTGAAGCTTTCTTT.

The J gene is TRBJ1-6, the V gene TRBV7-2; 7 nucleotides agree with TRBD1. Trimming cost V 1 base and J 0 bases; bases outside gene matches: 3. This CDR3 comprises 17 residues. The V gene's germline CDR1 is SGHTA and CDR2 FQGNSA. The DNA for the CDR3 is TGTGCCAGCAGCTTAGACAGGGGCCTCTCCTATAATTCACCCCTCCACTTT. This encodes CASSLDRGLSYNSPLHF.

Concerning this clone: The sample has other DNA sequences that encode this CDR3 too. The chain employs TRBV12-3 or TRBV12-4 and TRBJ2-7, with D unclear. Trimming pared 3 bases from V and 3 bases from J, leaving 6 bases between. This CDR3 comprises 12 residues. This CDR3 is CASSLSGYEQYF. CDR3 DNA: TGTGCCAGCAGTTTGAGTGGCTACGAGCAGTACTTC.

In this sample, this clone turned up a few times. The chain links TRBV11-2 to TRBJ1-1; 7 bases agree with TRBD1. The CDR3 extends over 15 amino acids. Germline-derived CDR1 and CDR2 are SGHAT and FQNNGV. V was pared by 2 bases and J by 1 base, with 4 bases of the junction left unmatched. The CDR3 region is CASSLRTGANTEAFF. The CDR3 DNA sequence: TGTGCCAGCAGCTTACGAACAGGGGCGAACACTGAAGCTTTCTTT.

J is TRBJ1-2 and V is TRBV3-1 (or the pseudogene TRBV3-2); D uncertain. The CDR3 covers 13 residues. Germline assignment: CDR1 LGHDT and CDR2 YNNKEL (reference sequence). V gave up 2 bases and J gave up 3 bases, with 7 bases separating them. The CDR3 nucleotides are TGTGCCAGCAGCCAAACGAGAGACTATGGCTACACCTTC. Translation: CASSQTRDYGYTF.

The V and J genes are TRBV28 and TRBJ1-6; 7 nucleotides agree with TRBD1. The germline gives CDR1 MDHEN, CDR2 SYDVKM. Trimming removed 7 bases from V and 5 bases from J; junction bases left unmatched: 11. This CDR3 has 16 amino acids. The chain's CDR3 is CASNGPQGGDNSPLHF. The CDR3 bases are TGTGCCAGCAACGGACCACAAGGGGGCGATAATTCACCCCTCCACTTT.

The genes are TRBV29-1 and TRBJ2-5, with no clear D. With 0 bases removed from V and 5 bases from J, the gap between germline ends came to 16 bases. This CDR3 spans 15 amino acids. CDR1 SQVTM and CDR2 ANQGSEA come from the germline V gene. In DNA form, the CDR3 reads TGCAGCGTTGAAGATCTAAACGGGTACGAGGAGACCCAGTACTTC. Residues: CSVEDLNGYEETQYF.

The chain uses TRBV15 and TRBJ2-7, with 7 bases identical to TRBD1. Germline CDR1 and CDR2: LNHNV and YYDKDF (reference sequence). Unmatched junction bases numbered 10, after V lost 4 bases and J lost 1 base. This CDR3 is built from 16 residues. The CDR3 loop is CATSKSGQVPSYEQYF. The CDR3 nucleotides read TGTGCCACCAGCAAATCCGGACAGGTGCCATCCTACGAGCAGTACTTC.

This clone was seen once. This chain links TRBV2 with TRBJ2-7; no firm D call. Germline V gene data show CDR1 as SNHLY and CDR2 as FYNNEI. V gave up 8 bases and J gave up 3 bases, with 14 bases separating them. The CDR3 is 13 amino acids. The CDR3 protein is CASSTSNDYEQYF. For the CDR3, the DNA is TGTGCCAGCTCCACTTCGAACGACTACGAGCAGTACTTC.

To note about this clone: Other DNA sequences within the sample encode an identical CDR3. This chain joins TRBV3-1 (or the pseudogene TRBV3-2) and TRBJ2-7; D may be TRBD2 (5 bases). Trimming shortened V by 1 base and J by 4 bases, and 5 bases separated the two germline ends. Germline V gene lookup returns CDR1 LGHDT and CDR2 YNNKEL (reference sequence). CDR3 length equals 12 residues. The CDR3, as DNA: TGTGCCAGCAGCCAAGCGGGGTACGAGCAGTACTTC. It translates to CASSQAGYEQYF.

The chain recombines TRBV5-5 with TRBJ1-6, with D possibly being TRBD1 (5 bases). The CDR3 has 14 amino acids. Trimming took off 2 bases at V and 7 bases at J, with 10 bases between the two ends. Germline V CDR1 and CDR2: SGHKS, YYEKEE (reference sequence). CDR3 amino acids: CASSFRGENSPLHF. In DNA, the CDR3 is TGTGCCAGCAGCTTCCGGGGGGAGAATTCACCCCTCCACTTT. Full variable domain (outside the CDR3, taken from reference TRBV5-5 and TRBJ1-6): DAGVTQSPTHLIKTRGQQVTLRCSPISGHKSVSWYQQVLGQGPQFIFQYYEKEERGRGNFPDRFSARQFPNYSSELNVNALLLGDSALYLCASSFRGENSPLHFGNGTRLTVT.

This clone came up once. V usage is TRBV21-1 and J usage is TRBJ1-6; the table assigns TRBD1, which was not confirmed against the DNA. TRBV21-1 is a pseudogene locus. The CDR3 is 11 residues long. CDR3 DNA sequence: TGTGCCAGTAGGAAAGACAGCATCCTCCACTTT. Its protein is CASRKDSILHF.

The chain carries TRBV7-9 and TRBJ2-7, with D tentatively TRBD1 (7 bases). Trimming removed 2 bases at V and 3 bases at J, with 14 bases between. Germline values: CDR1 SEHNR, CDR2 FQNEAQ (reference sequence). The CDR3 has 15 amino acids. The CDR3 sequence is CASSLRGDRLYEQYF. The CDR3, as DNA: TGTGCCAGCAGCTTAAGGGGGGACAGACTCTACGAGCAGTACTTC.